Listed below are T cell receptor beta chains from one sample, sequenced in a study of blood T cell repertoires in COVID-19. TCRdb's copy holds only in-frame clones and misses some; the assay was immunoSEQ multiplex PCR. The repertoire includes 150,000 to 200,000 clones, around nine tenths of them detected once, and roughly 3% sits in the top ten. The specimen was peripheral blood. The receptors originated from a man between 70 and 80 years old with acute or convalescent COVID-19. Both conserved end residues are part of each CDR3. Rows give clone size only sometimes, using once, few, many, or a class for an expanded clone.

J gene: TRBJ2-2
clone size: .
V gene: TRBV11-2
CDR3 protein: CASSFSGDTGELFF

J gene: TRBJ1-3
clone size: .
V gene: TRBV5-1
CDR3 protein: CASSLGAQGNTIYF

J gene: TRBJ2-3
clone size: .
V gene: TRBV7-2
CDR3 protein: CASSLSLAGTDTQYF

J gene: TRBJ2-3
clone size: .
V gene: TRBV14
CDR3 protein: CASSQTGLSTDTQYF

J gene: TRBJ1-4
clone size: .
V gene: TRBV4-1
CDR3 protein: CASSQADRRMEEKLFF

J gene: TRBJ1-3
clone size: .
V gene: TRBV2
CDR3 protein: CASSISTGYGNTIYF

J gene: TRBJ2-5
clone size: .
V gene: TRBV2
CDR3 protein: CASSIGTYQEETQYF

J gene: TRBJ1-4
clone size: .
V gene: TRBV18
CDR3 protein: CASSPYEGLGGKLFF

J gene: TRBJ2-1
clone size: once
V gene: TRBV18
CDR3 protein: CASSPRSPGGPPNEQFF

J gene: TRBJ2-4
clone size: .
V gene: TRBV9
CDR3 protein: CASSARPAYGGNIQYF

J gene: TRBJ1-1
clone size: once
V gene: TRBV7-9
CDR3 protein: CASSSGERFWRNTEAFF

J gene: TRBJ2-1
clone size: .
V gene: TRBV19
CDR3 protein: CASSTQPGLALPGDEQFF

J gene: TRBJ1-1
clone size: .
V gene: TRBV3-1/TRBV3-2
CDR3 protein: CASSREGVPNTEAFF

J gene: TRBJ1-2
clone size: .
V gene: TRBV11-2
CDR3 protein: CASTPGEGYGYTF

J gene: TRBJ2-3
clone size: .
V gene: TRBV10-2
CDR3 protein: CASSPLQADTQYF

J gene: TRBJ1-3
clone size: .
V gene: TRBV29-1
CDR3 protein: CSATGAGAGNTIYF